Shown below are 3 T cell receptor beta chains from a single sample sequenced in a study of blood T cell repertoires in COVID-19. TCRdb keeps only in-frame clones here, not all; method: immunoSEQ multiplex PCR. The sample includes over 100,000 clones, about 91% of them seen just once. The sample consisted of peripheral blood. Receptors were obtained from a man aged 45-65 years with acute or convalescent COVID-19.

J is TRBJ1-5 and V is TRBV7-2, with D hard to call. V was cut by 5 bases and J by 4 bases, with 6 bases left in between. There are 12 residues in the CDR3. Germline-derived CDR1 and CDR2 are SGHTA and FQGNSA. Written as DNA, the CDR3 is TGTGCCAGCAGCCTCTCGAATCAGCCCCAGCATTTT. Translated, it gives CASSLSNQPQHF.

The rearrangement joins TRBV3-1 (or the pseudogene TRBV3-2) to TRBJ1-2; no firm D call. Deletions cut 1 base from V and 2 bases from J, with 17 bases between. The germline gives CDR1 LGHDT, CDR2 YNNKEL (reference sequence). CDR3 length equals 17 residues. Here the CDR3 reads CASSQGNVLGGNYGYTF. DNA for the CDR3: TGTGCCAGCAGCCAAGGAAACGTCTTAGGCGGCAACTATGGCTACACCTTC.

The chain employs TRBV11-2 and TRBJ1-6; D remains ambiguous. The CDR3 loop spans 16 amino acids. Germline CDR1 SGHAT, CDR2 FQNNGV. Trimming left V 3 bases short and J 0 bases short, with 9 bases between. The CDR3 spells CASSLRSGSYNSPLHF. CDR3 coding DNA: TGTGCCAGCAGCTTGAGGAGCGGCTCCTATAATTCACCCCTCCACTTT.